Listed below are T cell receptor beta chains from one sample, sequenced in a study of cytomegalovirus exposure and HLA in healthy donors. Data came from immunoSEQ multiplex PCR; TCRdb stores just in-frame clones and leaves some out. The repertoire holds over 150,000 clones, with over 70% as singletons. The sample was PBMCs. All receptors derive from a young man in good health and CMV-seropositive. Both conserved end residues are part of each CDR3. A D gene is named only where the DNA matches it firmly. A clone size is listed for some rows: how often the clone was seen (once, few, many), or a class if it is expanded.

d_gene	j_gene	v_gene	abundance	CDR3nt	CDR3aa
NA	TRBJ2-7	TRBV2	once	TGTGCCAGCAGTGAGTACACCCCCTACGAGCAGTACTTC	CASSEYTPYEQYF
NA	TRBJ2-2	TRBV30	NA	TGTGCCTGGCTCCATAGGGGTCTTCCCACCGGGGAGCTGTTTTTT	CAWLHRGLPTGELFF
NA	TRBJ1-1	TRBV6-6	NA	TGTGCCAGCAGCCCCCAGACTGAAGCTTTCTTT	CASSPQTEAFF
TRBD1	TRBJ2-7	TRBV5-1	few	TGCGCCAGCAGCTTTTGGGACAGGGGGCGCGAGCAGTACTTC	CASSFWDRGREQYF
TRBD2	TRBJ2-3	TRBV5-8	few	TGTGCCAGCAGCCGGGGACTAGCGGGAGGAGATACGCAGTATTTT	CASSRGLAGGDTQYF
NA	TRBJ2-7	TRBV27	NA	TGTGCCAGCAGTTTATCCCAGGGCTACGAGCAGTACTTC	CASSLSQGYEQYF
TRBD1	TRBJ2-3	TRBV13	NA	TGTGCCAGCAGTTCTGTTTTGGGACAGGACCTCACAGATACGCAGTATTTT	CASSSVLGQDLTDTQYF
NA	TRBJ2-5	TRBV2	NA	TGTGCCATCGTTTCGAGGTTGGGCCAAGAGACCCAGTACTTC	CAIVSRLGQETQYF
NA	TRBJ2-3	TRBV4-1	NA	TGCGCCAGCAGCCAAGAGAGGGATCCCACAGATACGCAGTATTTT	CASSQERDPTDTQYF
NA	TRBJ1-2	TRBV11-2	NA	TGTGCCAGCAGCTTAGTCGTAACGGACTTCTATGGCTACACCTTC	CASSLVVTDFYGYTF
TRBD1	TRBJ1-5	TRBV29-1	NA	TGCAGCGTTGTAGGGACAGGGCATGGCAATCAGCCCCAGCATTTT	CSVVGTGHGNQPQHF
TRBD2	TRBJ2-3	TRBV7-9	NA	TGTGCCAGCAGCTCCTGGACTAGCGGGAGCACAGATACGCAGTATTTT	CASSSWTSGSTDTQYF
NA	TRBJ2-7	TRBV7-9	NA	TGTGCCAGCAGCTTAGTTGACAGCAGCTACGAGCAGTACTTC	CASSLVDSSYEQYF
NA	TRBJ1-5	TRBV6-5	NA	TGTGCCAGCAGACCGGGGCCGACAGGACCCCAGCATTTT	CASRPGPTGPQHF
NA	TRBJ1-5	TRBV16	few	TGTGCCAGCAGCCAATGGGGGCTACAGGGAGTTTCCAATCAGCCCCAGCATTTT	CASSQWGLQGVSNQPQHF
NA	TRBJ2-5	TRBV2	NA	TGTGCCACCCCGGGGCAGGGGTACGGCCAAGAGACCCAGTACTTC	CATPGQGYGQETQYF
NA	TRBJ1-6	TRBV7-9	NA	TGTGCCAGCAGCTTAGAATTCGGCAGGGGATCCTATAATTCACCCCTCCACTTT	CASSLEFGRGSYNSPLHF
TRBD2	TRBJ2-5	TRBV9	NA	TGTGCCAGCAGCGTCGGAGAGCGGGGGGGTAGGGGAGAGACCCAGTACTTC	CASSVGERGGRGETQYF
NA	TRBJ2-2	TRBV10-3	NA	TGTGCCATCAGTGAGCCCCAGGGGTCAGAGCTGTTTTTT	CAISEPQGSELFF
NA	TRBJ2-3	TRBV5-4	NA	TGTGCCAGCAGCATGGGACCCCTGGGCGGCACAGATACGCAGTATTTT	CASSMGPLGGTDTQYF
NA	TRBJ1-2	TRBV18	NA	TGTGCCAGCTCACACCCGATACAGGCCTATGGCTACACCTTC	CASSHPIQAYGYTF
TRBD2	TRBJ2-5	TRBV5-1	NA	TGCGCCAGCAGCTTACGGCTAGCGGGACCACAAGAGACCCAGTACTTC	CASSLRLAGPQETQYF
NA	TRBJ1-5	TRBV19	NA	TGTGCCAGTAGTATCCAGGACAGTCCCCTTATCAATCAGCCCCAGCATTTT	CASSIQDSPLINQPQHF
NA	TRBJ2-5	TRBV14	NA	TGTGCCAGCAGCCAAGCAAGCCTCATCGAGACCCAGTACTTC	CASSQASLIETQYF
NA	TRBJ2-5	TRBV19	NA	TGTGCCAGTAACGGGGGTCAAGAGACCCAGTACTTC	CASNGGQETQYF
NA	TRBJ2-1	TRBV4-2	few	TGTGCCAGCAGCCAATTTCAGAACTACAATGAGCAGTTCTTC	CASSQFQNYNEQFF
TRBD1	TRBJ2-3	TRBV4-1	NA	TGCGCCAGCAGACCGAGGGACAGCCGCGATACGCAGTATTTT	CASRPRDSRDTQYF
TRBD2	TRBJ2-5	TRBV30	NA	TGTGCCTGGAATTCCCCATGGGGGGGGGAAGAGACCCAGTACTTC	CAWNSPWGGEETQYF
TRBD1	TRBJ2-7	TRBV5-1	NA	TGCGCCAGCAGCTTGGCAGGGGGCCACGAGCAGTACTTC	CASSLAGGHEQYF
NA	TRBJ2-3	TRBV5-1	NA	TGCGCCAGCAGCCTGGGGTCCGGGGACACAGATACGCAGTATTTT	CASSLGSGDTDTQYF
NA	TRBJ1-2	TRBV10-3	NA	TGTGCCATCAGTGAGGGGGTGGTTACGAGACTAAACTATGGCTACACCTTC	CAISEGVVTRLNYGYTF
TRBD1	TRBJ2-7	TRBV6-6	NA	TGTGCCAGCAGTCGGGACAGGGAAACGAGCGAGCAGTACTTC	CASSRDRETSEQYF
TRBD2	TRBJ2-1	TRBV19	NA	TGTGCCAGTAGTATAACAGGGTGGATGGGACTAGCGGGCCTTAACCGGGGACACAATGAGCAGTTCTTC	CASSITGWMGLAGLNRGHNEQFF
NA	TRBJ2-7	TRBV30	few	TGTGCCTGGAGTCCCCTATCGCCCGCCGAGCAGTACTTC	CAWSPLSPAEQYF
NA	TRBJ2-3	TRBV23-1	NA	TGCGCCAGCAGTTTTAGACCCTTGGGCCAGGGCCGCTGGGGCACAGATACGCAGTATTTT	CASSFRPLGQGRWGTDTQYF
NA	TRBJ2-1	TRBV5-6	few	TGTGCCAGCAGCCTCCCAGGATACTCCTACAATGAGCAGTTCTTC	CASSLPGYSYNEQFF
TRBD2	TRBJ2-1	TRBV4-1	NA	TGCGCCAGCAGCCAACTTCTAGCGGGGGGGCTAAATGAGCAGTTCTTC	CASSQLLAGGLNEQFF